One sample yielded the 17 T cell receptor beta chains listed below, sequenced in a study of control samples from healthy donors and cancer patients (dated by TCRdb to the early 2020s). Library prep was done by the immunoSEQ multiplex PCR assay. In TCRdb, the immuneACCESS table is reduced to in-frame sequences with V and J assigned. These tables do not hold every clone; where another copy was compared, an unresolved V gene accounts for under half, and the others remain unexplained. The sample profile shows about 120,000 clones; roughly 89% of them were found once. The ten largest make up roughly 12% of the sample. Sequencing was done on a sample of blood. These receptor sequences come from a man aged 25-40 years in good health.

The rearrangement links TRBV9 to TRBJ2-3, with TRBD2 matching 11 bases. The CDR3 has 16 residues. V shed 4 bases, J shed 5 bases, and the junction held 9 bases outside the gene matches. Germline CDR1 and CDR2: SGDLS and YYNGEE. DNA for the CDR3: TGTGCCAGCAGCCCATATACCGGACTAGCGGGAGATACGCAGTATTTT. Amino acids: CASSPYTGLAGDTQYF.

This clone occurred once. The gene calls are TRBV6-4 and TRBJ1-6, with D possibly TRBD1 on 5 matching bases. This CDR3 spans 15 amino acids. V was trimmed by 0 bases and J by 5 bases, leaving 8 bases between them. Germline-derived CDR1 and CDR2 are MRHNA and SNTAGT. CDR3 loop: CASSDSGHDNSPLHF. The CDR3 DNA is TGTGCCAGCAGTGACTCCGGACACGATAATTCACCCCTCCACTTT.

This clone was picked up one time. CDR3 bases: TGTGCCAGCAGATCGACAGGGGTATCCGAAAAACTGTTTTTT. Translation gives CASRSTGVSEKLFF. V usage is TRBV6-5 and J usage is TRBJ1-4, with TRBD1 identical over 8 bases. From germline, CDR1 is MNHEY and CDR2 SVGAGI. Losses at the gene ends were 6 bases for V and 8 bases for J; bases not matched to a gene: 8. This CDR3 is 14 amino acids long.

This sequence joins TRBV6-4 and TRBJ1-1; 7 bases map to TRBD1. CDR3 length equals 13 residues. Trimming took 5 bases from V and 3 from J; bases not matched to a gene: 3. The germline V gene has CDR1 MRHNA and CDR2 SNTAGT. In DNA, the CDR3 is TGTGCCAGCAGTTTTCAGGGGGACACTGAAGCTTTCTTT. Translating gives CASSFQGDTEAFF.

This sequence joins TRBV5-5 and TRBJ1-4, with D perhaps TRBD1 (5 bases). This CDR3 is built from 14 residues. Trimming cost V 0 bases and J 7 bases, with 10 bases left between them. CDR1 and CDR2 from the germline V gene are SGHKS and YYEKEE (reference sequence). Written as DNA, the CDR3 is TGTGCCAGCAGCTTGGGGCCTGGGGGTGAAAAACTGTTTTTT. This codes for CASSLGPGGEKLFF. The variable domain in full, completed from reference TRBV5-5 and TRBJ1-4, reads DAGVTQSPTHLIKTRGQQVTLRCSPISGHKSVSWYQQVLGQGPQFIFQYYEKEERGRGNFPDRFSARQFPNYSSELNVNALLLGDSALYLCASSLGPGGEKLFFGSGTQLSVL.

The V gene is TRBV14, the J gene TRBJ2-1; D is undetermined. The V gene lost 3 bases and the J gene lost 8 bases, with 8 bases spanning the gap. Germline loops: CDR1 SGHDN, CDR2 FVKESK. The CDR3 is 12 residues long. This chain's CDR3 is CASSHSPHEQFF. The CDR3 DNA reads TGTGCCAGCAGCCATAGCCCCCATGAGCAGTTCTTC.

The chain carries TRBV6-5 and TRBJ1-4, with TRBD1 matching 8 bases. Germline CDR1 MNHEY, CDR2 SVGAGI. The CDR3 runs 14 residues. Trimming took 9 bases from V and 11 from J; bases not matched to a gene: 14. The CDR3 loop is CASLPGTGGGKLFF. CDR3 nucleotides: TGTGCCAGTCTCCCCGGGACAGGAGGGGGGAAACTGTTTTTT.

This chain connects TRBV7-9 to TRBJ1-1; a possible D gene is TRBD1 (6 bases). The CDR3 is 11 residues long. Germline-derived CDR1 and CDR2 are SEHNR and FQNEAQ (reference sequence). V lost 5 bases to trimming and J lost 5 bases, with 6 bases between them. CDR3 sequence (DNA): TGTGCCAGCAGCCAGGGGACTGAAGCTTTCTTT. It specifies CASSQGTEAFF.

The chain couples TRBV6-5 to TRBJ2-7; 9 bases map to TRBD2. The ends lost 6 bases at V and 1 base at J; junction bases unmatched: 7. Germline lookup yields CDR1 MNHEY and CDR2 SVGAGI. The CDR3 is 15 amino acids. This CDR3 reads CASRVSGGTSYEQYV. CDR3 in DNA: TGTGCCAGCAGGGTGAGCGGGGGGACTTCCTACGAGCAGTACGTC.

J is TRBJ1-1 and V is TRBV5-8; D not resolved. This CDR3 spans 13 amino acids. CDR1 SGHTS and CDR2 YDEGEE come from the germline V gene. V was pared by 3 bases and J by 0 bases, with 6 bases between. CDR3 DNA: TGTGCCAGCAGCTGGCGAGTGAACACTGAAGCTTTCTTT. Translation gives CASSWRVNTEAFF.

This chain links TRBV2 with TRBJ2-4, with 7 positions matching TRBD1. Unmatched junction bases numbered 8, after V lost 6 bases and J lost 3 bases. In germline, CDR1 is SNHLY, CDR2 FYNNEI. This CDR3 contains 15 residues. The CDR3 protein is CASSVQGHSKNIQYF. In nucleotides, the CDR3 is TGTGCCAGCAGCGTACAGGGGCATAGCAAAAACATTCAGTACTTC.

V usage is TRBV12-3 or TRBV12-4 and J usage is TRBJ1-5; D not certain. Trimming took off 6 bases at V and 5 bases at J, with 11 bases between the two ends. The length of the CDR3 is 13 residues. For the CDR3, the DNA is TGTGCCAGCAGCCTCCAGTCACATCAGCCCCAGCATTTT. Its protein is CASSLQSHQPQHF.

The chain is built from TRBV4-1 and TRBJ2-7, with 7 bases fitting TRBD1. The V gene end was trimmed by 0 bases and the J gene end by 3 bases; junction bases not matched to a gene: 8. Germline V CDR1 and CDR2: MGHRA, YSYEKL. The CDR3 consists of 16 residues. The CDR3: CASSQDGRGSVYEQYF. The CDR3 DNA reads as TGCGCCAGCAGCCAAGATGGCAGGGGGTCCGTCTACGAGCAGTACTTC.

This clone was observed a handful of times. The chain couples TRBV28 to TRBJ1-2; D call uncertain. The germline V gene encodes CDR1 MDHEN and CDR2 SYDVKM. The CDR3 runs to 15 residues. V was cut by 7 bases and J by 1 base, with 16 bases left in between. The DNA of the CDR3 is TGTGCCAGCATGACGGCGGGAACCTTTAACTATGGCTACACCTTC. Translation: CASMTAGTFNYGYTF.

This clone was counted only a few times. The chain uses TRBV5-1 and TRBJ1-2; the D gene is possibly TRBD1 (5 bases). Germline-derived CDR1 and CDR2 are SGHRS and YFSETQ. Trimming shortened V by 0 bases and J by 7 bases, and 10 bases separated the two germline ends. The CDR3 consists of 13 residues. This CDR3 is CASSLEQGSGYTF. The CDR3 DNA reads TGCGCCAGCAGCTTGGAGCAGGGAAGTGGCTACACCTTC.

The CDR3 reads CASSTGRTYNEQFF. The CDR3 region has the DNA TGTGCCAGCAGTACAGGGAGGACTTACAATGAGCAGTTCTTC. This chain uses TRBV2 with TRBJ2-1, with D perhaps matching TRBD1 or TRBD2 (6 bases each). V lost 5 bases, J lost 4 bases, and 12 bases lay in between. In germline, CDR1 is SNHLY, CDR2 FYNNEI. The CDR3 covers 14 residues. The full variable domain, its missing parts supplied by reference TRBV2 and TRBJ2-1, is EPEVTQTPSHQVTQMGQEVILRCVPISNHLYFYWYRQILGQKVEFLVSFYNNEISEKSEIFDDQFSVERPDGSNFTLKIRSTKLEDSAMYFCASSTGRTYNEQFFGPGTRLTVL.

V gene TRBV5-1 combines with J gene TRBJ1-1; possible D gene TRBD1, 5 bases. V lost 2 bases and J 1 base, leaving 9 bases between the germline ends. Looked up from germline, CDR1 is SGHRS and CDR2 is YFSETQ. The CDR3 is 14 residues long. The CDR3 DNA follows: TGCGCCAGCAGCTTTGCCGGGACGAACACTGAAGCTTTCTTT. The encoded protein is CASSFAGTNTEAFF.